This TCR beta chain was observed in a study of blood T cell repertoires in COVID-19. For the study at large: Researchers got acute and convalescent COVID-19 samples from the United States, Italy and Spain. Nucleic acid was either cDNA or gDNA, and it came from T cells, B-cell-depleted T cells, or PBMCs.

In the original processing: Quantification of nucleated cells was approximated via reference gene primer amplification. Assay: immunoSEQ multiplex PCR; the TCRdb copy retains only in-frame clones and omits some. From that table come the V and J calls and clone size; the DNA was used to work out D and trimming. The sample yields about 120,000 clones, almost 85% seen once. V trimming: 3 bases; J trimming: 3 bases; junction bases outside the gene matches: 18. Germline CDR1 is MNHNS and CDR2 is SASEGT. This CDR3 has 19 residues. The sequencing sample was made of peripheral blood. The rearrangement uses TRBV6-1 and TRBJ2-7; 9 bases align to TRBD1. The receptor was derived from an older man with active or convalescent COVID-19. The CDR3 DNA is TGTGCCAGCAGTGATCCCGGGACAGGGTCCTTTTTGGGATTCTACGAGCAGTACTTC. Protein: CASSDPGTGSFLGFYEQYF.